One sample yielded the 23 T cell receptor beta chains listed below, sequenced in a study of cytomegalovirus exposure and HLA in healthy donors. Vbeta (60) and Jbeta (13) primers were used in the PCR. Data came from immunoSEQ multiplex PCR; TCRdb stores just in-frame clones and leaves some out. The table records around 130,000 clones, approximately 80% of them present only once. The sequencing sample was made of PBMCs. These receptors were taken from a boy aged 2 to 10 in good health and CMV-seronegative.

The gene calls are TRBV9 and TRBJ2-1; TRBD2 aligns across 13 bases. This CDR3 contains 21 residues. The V gene end was trimmed by 4 bases and the J gene end by 6 bases; junction bases not matched to a gene: 22. Germline V gene lookup returns CDR1 SGDLS and CDR2 YYNGEE. The CDR3 DNA sequence: TGTGCCAGCAGCCCCTATCATAGTACTAGCGGGAGGGCCCGTGTGGTCAATGAGCAGTTCTTC. Translating it yields CASSPYHSTSGRARVVNEQFF.

This clone was detected a few times. The rearrangement joins TRBV6-4 to TRBJ2-3; 8 bases agree with TRBD2. Germline V gene lookup returns CDR1 MRHNA and CDR2 SNTAGT. The junction had 1 base not matched to a gene; V was cut back by 0 bases and J by 2 bases. The CDR3 has 15 amino acids. The CDR3 sequence: CASSDSAGDTDTQYF. In DNA form, the CDR3 reads TGTGCCAGCAGTGACTCAGCGGGAGACACAGATACGCAGTATTTT.

Only one count was recorded for this clone. The chain recombines TRBV7-9 with TRBJ1-3, with D tentatively TRBD1 (6 bases). The length of the CDR3 is 16 residues. Germline lookup yields CDR1 SEHNR and CDR2 FQNEAQ (reference sequence). V dropped 5 bases and J dropped 4 bases, with 18 bases sitting between them. The CDR3 here is CASSQAQSGVGNTIYF. The CDR3, as DNA: TGTGCCAGCAGCCAGGCACAGTCAGGGGTCGGAAACACCATATATTTT.

V and J are TRBV6-1 and TRBJ2-1, with 8 bases lining up with TRBD2. V lost 3 bases and J lost 2; bases outside the gene matches: 6. The CDR3 length is 16 residues. Per germline, CDR1 MNHNS and CDR2 SASEGT. The CDR3 DNA follows: TGTGCCAGCAGTGATCGAGCGGGAGAGGCCTACAATGAGCAGTTCTTC. Translating gives CASSDRAGEAYNEQFF.

Regarding this clone: The sample contains more than one DNA sequence encoding this CDR3. The chain joins TRBV29-1 to TRBJ2-7, with D maybe TRBD1 (8 bases). This CDR3 comprises 11 residues. Germline values: CDR1 SQVTM, CDR2 ANQGSEA. Trimming removed 2 bases from V and 11 bases from J, with 13 bases in between. CDR3 sequence reads: CSVERGGQEYV. The CDR3 nucleotides are TGCAGCGTTGAAAGGGGGGGACAGGAGTACGTC.

This sequence joins TRBV10-2 and TRBJ2-7; D is perhaps TRBD2 (6 bases). V lost 11 bases, J lost 6 bases, and 20 bases lay in between. The CDR3 is 13 amino acids. From germline, CDR1 is WSHSY and CDR2 SAAADI. CDR3 residues: CAGASSETSEQYV. CDR3 in DNA: TGCGCCGGCGCTTCTAGCGAAACATCCGAGCAGTACGTC.

This chain uses TRBV18 with TRBJ2-1; D unresolved. This CDR3 comprises 13 residues. V lost 4 bases, J lost 4 bases, and 8 bases lay in between. The germline CDR1 and CDR2 sequences are KGHSH and LQKENI. Here the CDR3 DNA reads TGTGCCAGCTCACTTGGCCCGTACAATGAGCAGTTCTTC. This codes for CASSLGPYNEQFF.

V usage is TRBV30 and J usage is TRBJ1-2, with TRBD1 matching 11 bases. The germline V gene encodes CDR1 GTSNPN and CDR2 SVGIG (reference sequence). This CDR3 is 18 amino acids long. V was pared by 2 bases and J by 10 bases, with 21 bases of the junction left unmatched. CDR3 nucleotides: TGTGCCTGGAGTTGGGGGTGGAGGACAGGGGGCTTGCCTATTGACTACACCTTC. It codes for CAWSWGWRTGGLPIDYTF.

The V gene is TRBV7-3, the J gene TRBJ2-3; 9 bases map to TRBD2. Trimming took 0 bases from V and 2 from J; bases not matched to a gene: 9. The CDR3 is 18 amino acids. The germline gives CDR1 SGHTA, CDR2 FQGTGA. CDR3: CASSLTGRAGGLTDTQYF. The CDR3, as DNA: TGTGCCAGCAGCTTAACAGGTCGAGCGGGGGGCCTCACAGATACGCAGTATTTT.

The gene calls are TRBV4-1 and TRBJ2-2; D unresolved. V was cut by 5 bases and J by 7 bases, with 8 bases left in between. CDR3 length: 12 residues. CDR1 MGHRA and CDR2 YSYEKL come from the germline V gene. This CDR3 reads CASSTLRGELFF. In nucleotides, the CDR3 is TGCGCCAGCAGCACCCTGCGCGGGGAGCTGTTTTTT.

On this clone: An end of the junction does not agree with germline; a read error may underlie this. V gene TRBV7-8 combines with J gene TRBJ2-2; 7 nucleotides agree with TRBD2. The CDR3 contains 15 residues. Germline V gene lookup returns CDR1 SGHVS and CDR2 FQNEAQ. In DNA, the CDR3 is TGTGCCAGCAGCCTGGGGGGGTTGGACACCGAGGAGCTGTTTTTT. It is translated as CASSLGGLDTEELFF.

The rearrangement links TRBV9 to TRBJ1-2, with TRBD1 matching 9 bases. CDR3 length: 16 residues. V lost 4 bases and J lost 4; bases outside the gene matches: 11. CDR1 is SGDLS, CDR2 YYNGEE, per germline. This CDR3 reads CASSLATGGDPYGYTF. The CDR3 nucleotides are TGTGCCAGCAGCTTAGCGACAGGGGGTGACCCCTATGGCTACACCTTC. The complete variable domain, with remaining parts taken from reference TRBV9 and TRBJ1-2, reads DSGVTQTPKHLITATGQRVTLRCSPRSGDLSVYWYQQSLDQGLQFLIQYYNGEERAKGNILERFSAQQFPDLHSELNLSSLELGDSALYFCASSLATGGDPYGYTFGSGTRLTVV.

J is TRBJ2-5 and V is TRBV15; 13 bases agree with TRBD2. Germline trimming cut 1 base from V and 3 bases from J; bases unmatched to any gene: 2. This CDR3 region has 16 residues. Germline CDR1 is LNHNV and CDR2 is YYDKDF (reference sequence). The CDR3 nucleotides are TGTGCCACCAGCAGAGGACTAGCGGGAGGTGAAGAGACCCAGTACTTC. Protein sequence: CATSRGLAGGEETQYF. Based on the CDR3 plus reference TRBV15 and TRBJ2-5, the full variable domain is DAMVIQNPRYQVTQFGKPVTLSCSQTLNHNVMYWYQQKSSQAPKLLFHYYDKDFNNEADTPDNFQSRRPNTSFCFLDIRSPGLGDTAMYLCATSRGLAGGEETQYFGPGTRLLVL.

This clone was observed once. The gene calls are TRBV2 and TRBJ2-1; the D is unclear. V was shortened by 6 bases and J by 9 bases, with 6 bases between the two germline ends. CDR1 SNHLY and CDR2 FYNNEI come from the germline V gene. The CDR3 contains 10 residues. The CDR3 is CASSNGEQFF. For the CDR3, the DNA is TGTGCCAGCAGCAACGGTGAGCAGTTCTTC.

The chain combines TRBV6-1 with TRBJ1-1; D unresolved. CDR1 is MNHNS, CDR2 SASEGT, per germline. V was pared by 2 bases and J by 7 bases, with 8 bases between. This CDR3 comprises 12 residues. The CDR3 region is CASSELGGEAFF. The CDR3 region has the DNA TGTGCCAGCAGTGAATTGGGAGGTGAAGCTTTCTTT.

The chain carries TRBV19 and TRBJ2-1, with 7 bases fitting TRBD2. The CDR3 contains 15 residues. Germline values: CDR1 LNHDA, CDR2 SQIVND (reference sequence). V gave up 3 bases and J gave up 4 bases; unmatched junction bases: 6. Here the CDR3 reads CASSMGGRVYNEQFF. CDR3 sequence (DNA): TGTGCCAGTAGTATGGGGGGGAGGGTTTACAATGAGCAGTTCTTC.

The V gene is TRBV27, the J gene TRBJ2-1, with 7 bases that match TRBD1. Germline assignment: CDR1 MNHEY and CDR2 SMNVEV (reference sequence). J lost 4 bases, V lost 4 bases, and 7 bases had no gene match. CDR3 length: 15 residues. CDR3 region: CASSSRDSTYNEQFF. Written as DNA, the CDR3 is TGTGCCAGCAGTTCTAGGGACAGTACTTACAATGAGCAGTTCTTC.

The V gene is TRBV7-6, the J gene TRBJ2-2; the D is unclear. The ends were cut back, 2 bases at V and 1 base at J, with 8 bases in the middle. Germline V CDR1 and CDR2: SGHVS, FNYEAQ. CDR3 length: 15 residues. CDR3 DNA sequence: TGTGCCAGCAGCTTAAAGCCCTTGAACACCGGGGAGCTGTTTTTT. It translates to CASSLKPLNTGELFF. Based on the CDR3 plus reference TRBV7-6 and TRBJ2-2, the full variable domain is GAGVSQSPRYKVTKRGQDVALRCDPISGHVSLYWYRQALGQGPEFLTYFNYEAQQDKSGLPNDRFSAERPEGSISTLTIQRTEQRDSAMYRCASSLKPLNTGELFFGEGSRLTVL.

This sequence joins TRBV7-8 and TRBJ1-2, with a possible D match to TRBD1 (5 bases). The V gene's germline CDR1 is SGHVS and CDR2 FQNEAQ. The CDR3 loop spans 16 amino acids. The ends were cut back, 0 bases at V and 1 base at J, with 12 bases in the middle. The CDR3 protein is CASSLARQIINYGYTF. The CDR3 nucleotides are TGTGCCAGCAGCTTAGCCCGACAGATAATTAACTATGGCTACACCTTC.

V and J are TRBV29-1 and TRBJ2-1, with D perhaps TRBD2 (5 bases). Germline CDR1 reads SQVTM; CDR2 reads ANQGSEA. Trimming took off 0 bases at V and 0 bases at J, with 12 bases between the two ends. The CDR3 is made up of 16 amino acids. The CDR3 sequence: CSVEDQAESSYNEQFF. The CDR3 region has the DNA TGCAGCGTTGAAGATCAAGCGGAGAGCTCCTACAATGAGCAGTTCTTC.

The chain combines TRBV20-1 with TRBJ1-5, with D perhaps matching TRBD1 (5 bases). Germline CDR1 reads DFQATT; CDR2 reads SNEGSKA (reference sequence). The CDR3 contains 11 residues. CDR3 residues: CKRGFGQPQHF. CDR3 nucleotide sequence: TGCAAAAGGGGATTCGGTCAGCCCCAGCATTTT.

J is TRBJ2-1 and V is TRBV6-5; possible D gene TRBD2, 5 bases. The germline V gene encodes CDR1 MNHEY and CDR2 SVGAGI. The V gene lost 7 bases and the J gene lost 3 bases, with 10 bases spanning the gap. This CDR3 has 13 amino acids. The CDR3 DNA is TGTGCCAGCAAGGACTTTGACTACAATGAGCAGTTCTTC. Residues: CASKDFDYNEQFF.

This clone was seen once. The chain is built from TRBV4-2 and TRBJ1-5, with D perhaps matching TRBD1 (5 bases). The CDR3 is 16 amino acids. V lost 4 bases, J lost 6 bases, and 19 bases lay in between. Germline values: CDR1 LGHNA, CDR2 YNFKEQ. The CDR3 DNA sequence: TGTGCCAGCAGCCGAGCGGGGGGTCTTGTGGGTCAGCCCCAGCATTTT. It codes for CASSRAGGLVGQPQHF.